The 8 T cell receptor beta chains in this list originate from one sample, sequenced in a study of cytomegalovirus exposure and HLA in healthy donors. PCR employed 60 Vbeta and 13 Jbeta primers. Here immunoSEQ multiplex PCR was the method, and the copy in TCRdb shows in-frame clones only, minus some. The table has 200,000 to 250,000 clones, approximately 68% seen once; the top ten hold roughly 2%. Sequencing was carried out using PBMCs. The receptors shown here come from a woman in her 30s in good health and CMV-seronegative.

This chain uses TRBV10-1 with TRBJ1-3; a weak D match, TRBD1 (5 bases). Per the germline V gene, CDR1 is WNHNN and CDR2 is SYGVQD (reference sequence). CDR3 length: 15 amino acids. Deletions cut 4 bases from V and 2 bases from J, with 12 bases between. This CDR3 reads CASSGSTGAGNTIYF. CDR3 in DNA: TGCGCCAGCAGTGGGTCTACAGGAGCTGGAAACACCATATATTTT.

The chain combines TRBV30 with TRBJ1-1, with D unresolved. The CDR3 is 13 amino acids. Trimming took 3 bases from V and 0 from J, leaving 8 bases between them. Germline CDR1 and CDR2: GTSNPN and SVGIG (reference sequence). The CDR3 is CAWSGLMNTEAFF. CDR3 bases: TGTGCCTGGAGCGGACTGATGAACACTGAAGCTTTCTTT.

The V and J genes are TRBV5-1 and TRBJ1-2, with TRBD1 as a possible D gene (5 bases). Trimming took 0 bases from V and 5 from J, leaving 14 bases between them. CDR1 is SGHRS and CDR2 is YFSETQ in the germline V gene. This CDR3 is 15 amino acids long. The CDR3 DNA reads as TGCGCCAGCAGCTTGGTTCTAGGCCAGGGTTATGGCTACACCTTC. This codes for CASSLVLGQGYGYTF.

V is TRBV6-5 and J is TRBJ1-1; 10 positions agree with TRBD1. This CDR3 has 14 residues. Trimming cost V 6 bases and J 4 bases; bases outside gene matches: 5. The germline gives CDR1 MNHEY, CDR2 SVGAGI. CDR3 nucleotides: TGTGCCAGCAGCTACGGACAGGGGGTCACTGAAGCTTTCTTT. It codes for CASSYGQGVTEAFF.

The rearrangement uses TRBV30 and TRBJ2-7, with 7 positions matching TRBD2. The V segment lost 4 bases and the J segment 0 bases; nucleotides outside the gene matches: 9. This CDR3 has 15 amino acids. The germline V gene has CDR1 GTSNPN and CDR2 SVGIG (reference sequence). DNA of the CDR3: TGTGCCTGGACCCCGGACGGCGGGAGCTCCTACGAGCAGTACTTC. It codes for CAWTPDGGSSYEQYF.

The chain couples TRBV7-9 to TRBJ1-1; 7 bases agree with TRBD1. The length of the CDR3 is 15 residues. Per the germline V gene, CDR1 is SEHNR and CDR2 is FQNEAQ (reference sequence). V lost 2 bases, J lost 3 bases, and 6 bases stayed unmatched. This chain's CDR3 is CASSLYRGKDTEAFF. The CDR3 DNA is TGTGCCAGCAGCTTATACAGGGGAAAGGACACTGAAGCTTTCTTT.

This clone appeared a few times. The V gene is TRBV2, the J gene TRBJ2-5; 9 positions match TRBD2. The CDR3 extends over 17 amino acids. Germline CDR1 reads SNHLY; CDR2 reads FYNNEI. The ends lost 3 bases at V and 6 bases at J; junction bases unmatched: 14. The CDR3 spells CASSDLEGAGGFQTQYF. CDR3 sequence (DNA): TGTGCCAGCAGTGATCTGGAAGGAGCGGGAGGTTTCCAGACCCAGTACTTC.

V is TRBV25-1 and J is TRBJ2-1, with a weak D call TRBD2 (6 bases). Trimming removed 6 bases at V and 9 bases at J, with 12 bases between. The CDR3 sequence is 12 residues long. Germline CDR1 is MGHDK and CDR2 is SYGVNS. CDR3 region: CASRTSGSEQFF. The CDR3 region has the DNA TGTGCCAGCAGGACTAGTGGAAGTGAGCAGTTCTTC.